This TCR beta chain was sequenced during a study of blood T cell repertoires in COVID-19. Study summary: PBMCs, B-cell-depleted T cells, or T cells were the source of the cDNA or gDNA that made up the material.

CDR1 is LNHNV, CDR2 YYDKDF, per germline (reference sequence). V was trimmed by 0 bases and J by 5 bases, leaving 10 bases between them. The CDR3 runs to 14 residues. This clone appeared a single time. The cohort comprised adults aged about 18 to 100 years residing in about two dozen US areas. The assay was immunoSEQ multiplex PCR, and TCRdb's table has in-frame clones only and misses some. The sample records some 190,000 clones, 80% being singletons. The chain combines TRBV15 with TRBJ2-5, with D perhaps TRBD2 (6 bases). Sequenced input: PBMCs or T cells enriched from blood (not recorded which). The origin of this receptor is a man between 60 and 70 years old who had been exposed to COVID-19. This chain's CDR3 is CATSRDGGLETQYF. In DNA form, the CDR3 reads TGTGCCACCAGCAGAGATGGGGGGTTGGAGACCCAGTACTTC.